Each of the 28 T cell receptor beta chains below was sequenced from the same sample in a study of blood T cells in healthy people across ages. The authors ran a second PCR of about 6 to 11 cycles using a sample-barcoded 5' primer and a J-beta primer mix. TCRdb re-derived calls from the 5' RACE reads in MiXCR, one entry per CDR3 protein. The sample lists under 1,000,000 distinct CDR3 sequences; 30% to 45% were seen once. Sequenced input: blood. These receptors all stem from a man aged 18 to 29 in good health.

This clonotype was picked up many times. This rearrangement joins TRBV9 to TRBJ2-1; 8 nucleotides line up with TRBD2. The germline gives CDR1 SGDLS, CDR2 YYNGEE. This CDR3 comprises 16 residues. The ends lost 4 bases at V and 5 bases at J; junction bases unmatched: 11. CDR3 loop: CASSRRGTSDDNEQFF. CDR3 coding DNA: TGTGCCAGCAGCCGTAGAGGGACTAGTGATGACAATGAGCAGTTCTTC.

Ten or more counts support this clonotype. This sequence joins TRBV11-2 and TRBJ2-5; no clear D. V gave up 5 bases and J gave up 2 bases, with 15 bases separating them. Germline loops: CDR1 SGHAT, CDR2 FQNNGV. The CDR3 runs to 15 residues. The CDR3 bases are TGTGCCAGCAGCCCCTTTGGTAGCCCTCAAGAGACCCAGTACTTC. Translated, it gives CASSPFGSPQETQYF.

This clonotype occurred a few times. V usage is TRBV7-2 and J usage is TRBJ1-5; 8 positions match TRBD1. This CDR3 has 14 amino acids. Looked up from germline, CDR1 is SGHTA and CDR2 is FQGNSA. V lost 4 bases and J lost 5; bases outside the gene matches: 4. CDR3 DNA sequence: TGTGCCAGCAGCTGGACAGGGTTAGATCAGCCCCAGCATTTT. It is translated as CASSWTGLDQPQHF.

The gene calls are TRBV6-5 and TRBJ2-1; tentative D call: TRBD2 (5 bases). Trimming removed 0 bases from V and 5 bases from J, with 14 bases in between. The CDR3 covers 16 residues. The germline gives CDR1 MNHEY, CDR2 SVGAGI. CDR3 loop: CASSYSMAGQDNEQFF. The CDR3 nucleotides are TGTGCCAGCAGTTACTCGATGGCGGGCCAAGACAATGAGCAGTTCTTC.

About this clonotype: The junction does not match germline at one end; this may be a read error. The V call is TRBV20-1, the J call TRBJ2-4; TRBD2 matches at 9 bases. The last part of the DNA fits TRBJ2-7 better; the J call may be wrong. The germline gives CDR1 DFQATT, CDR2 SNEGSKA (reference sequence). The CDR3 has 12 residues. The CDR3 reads CSARAGGHEQYF. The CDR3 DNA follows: TGTAGTGCTAGAGCGGGGGGCCACGAGCAGTACTTC.

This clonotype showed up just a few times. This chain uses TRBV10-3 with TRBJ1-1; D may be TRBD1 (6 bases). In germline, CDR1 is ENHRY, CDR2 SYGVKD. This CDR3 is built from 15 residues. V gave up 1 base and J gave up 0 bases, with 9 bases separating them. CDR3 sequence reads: CAISEFRGMNTEAFF. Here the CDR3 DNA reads TGTGCCATCAGTGAGTTCAGGGGAATGAACACTGAAGCTTTCTTT.

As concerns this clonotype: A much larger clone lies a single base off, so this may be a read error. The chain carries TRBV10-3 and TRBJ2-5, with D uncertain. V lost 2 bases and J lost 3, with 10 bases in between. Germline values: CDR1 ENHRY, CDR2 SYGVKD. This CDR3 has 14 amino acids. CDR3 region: CAISEPLGEETQYF. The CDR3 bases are TGTGCCATCAGTGAGCCGTTAGGTGAAGAGACCCAGTACTTC.

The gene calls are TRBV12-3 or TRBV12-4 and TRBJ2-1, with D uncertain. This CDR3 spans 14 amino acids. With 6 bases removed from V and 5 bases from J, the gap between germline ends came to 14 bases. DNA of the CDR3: TGTGCCAGCAGCCTTTCTGCAGGCGACAATGAGCAGTTCTTC. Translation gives CASSLSAGDNEQFF.

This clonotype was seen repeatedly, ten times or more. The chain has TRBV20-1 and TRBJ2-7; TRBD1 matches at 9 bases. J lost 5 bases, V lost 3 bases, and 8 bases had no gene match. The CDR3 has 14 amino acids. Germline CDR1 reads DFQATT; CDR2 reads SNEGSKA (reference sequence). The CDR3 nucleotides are TGCAGTGCTAGTTTGGGACAGGGTCATGACGAGCAGTACTTC. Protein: CSASLGQGHDEQYF.

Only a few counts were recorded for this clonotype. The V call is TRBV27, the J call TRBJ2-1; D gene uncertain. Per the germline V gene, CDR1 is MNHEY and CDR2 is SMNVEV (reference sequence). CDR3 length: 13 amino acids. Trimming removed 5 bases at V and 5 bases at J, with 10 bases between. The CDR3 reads CASSVTVHNEQFF. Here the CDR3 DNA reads TGTGCCAGCAGTGTAACAGTCCACAATGAGCAGTTCTTC.

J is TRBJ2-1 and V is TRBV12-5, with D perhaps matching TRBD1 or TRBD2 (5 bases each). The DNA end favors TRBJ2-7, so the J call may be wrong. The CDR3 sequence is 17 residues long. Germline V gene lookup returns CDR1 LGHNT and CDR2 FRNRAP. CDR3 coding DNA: TGTGCTAGTGGTTTGGTCGAGGGGACCAGCTCCTACAATGAGCAGTACTTC. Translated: CASGLVEGTSSYNEQYF.

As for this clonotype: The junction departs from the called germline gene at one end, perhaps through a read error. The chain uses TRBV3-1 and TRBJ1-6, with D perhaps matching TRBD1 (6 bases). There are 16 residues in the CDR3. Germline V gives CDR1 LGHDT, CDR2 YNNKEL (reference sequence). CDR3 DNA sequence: TGTACCAGCAGCCAAGAGGGGGGGTCCTATAATTCACCCCTCCACTTT. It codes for CTSSQEGGSYNSPLHF.

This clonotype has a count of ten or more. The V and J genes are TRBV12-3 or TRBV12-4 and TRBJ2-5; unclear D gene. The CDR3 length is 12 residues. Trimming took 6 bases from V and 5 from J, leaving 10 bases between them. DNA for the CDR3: TGTGCCAGCAGCGCGACCTGGGAGACCCAGTACTTC. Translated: CASSATWETQYF.

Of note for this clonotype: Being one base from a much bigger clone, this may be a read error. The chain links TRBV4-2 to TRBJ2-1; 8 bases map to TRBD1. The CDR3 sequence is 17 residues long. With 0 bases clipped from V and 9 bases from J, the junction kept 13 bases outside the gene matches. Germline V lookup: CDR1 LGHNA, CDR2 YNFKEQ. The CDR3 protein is CASSQDLPDRESSEQFF. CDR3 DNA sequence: TGTGCCAGCAGCCAAGATCTCCCGGACAGGGAGTCCAGTGAGCAGTTCTTC.

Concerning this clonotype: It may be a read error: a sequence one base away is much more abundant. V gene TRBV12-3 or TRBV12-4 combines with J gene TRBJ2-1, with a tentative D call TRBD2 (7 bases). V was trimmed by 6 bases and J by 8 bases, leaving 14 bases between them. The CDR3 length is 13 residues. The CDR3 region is CASRLTGGDEQFF. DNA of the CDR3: TGTGCCAGCAGGTTAACGGGGGGCGATGAGCAGTTCTTC.

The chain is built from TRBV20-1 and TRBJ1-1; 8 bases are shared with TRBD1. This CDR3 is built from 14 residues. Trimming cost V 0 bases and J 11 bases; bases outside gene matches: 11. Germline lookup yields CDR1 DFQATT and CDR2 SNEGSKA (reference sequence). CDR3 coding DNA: TGCAGTGCTAGAGATCAGTCCGAGACAGGGGTCGCTTTCTTT. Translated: CSARDQSETGVAFF.

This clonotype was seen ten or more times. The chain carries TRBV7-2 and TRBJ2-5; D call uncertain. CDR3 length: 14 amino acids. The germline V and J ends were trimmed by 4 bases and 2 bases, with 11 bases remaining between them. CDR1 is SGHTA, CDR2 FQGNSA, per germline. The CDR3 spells CASSYRKEQETQYF. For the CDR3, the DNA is TGTGCCAGCAGCTACCGTAAGGAACAAGAGACCCAGTACTTC.

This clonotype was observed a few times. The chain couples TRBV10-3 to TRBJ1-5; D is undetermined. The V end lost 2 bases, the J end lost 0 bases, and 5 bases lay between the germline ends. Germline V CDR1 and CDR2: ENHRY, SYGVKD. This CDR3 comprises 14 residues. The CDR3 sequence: CAISEGDSNQPQHF. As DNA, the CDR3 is TGTGCCATCAGTGAGGGGGATAGCAATCAGCCCCAGCATTTT.

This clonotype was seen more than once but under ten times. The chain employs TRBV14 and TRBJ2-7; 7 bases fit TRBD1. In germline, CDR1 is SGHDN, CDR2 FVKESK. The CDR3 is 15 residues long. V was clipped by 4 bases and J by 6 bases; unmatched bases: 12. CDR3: CASSRKTGNSFEQYF. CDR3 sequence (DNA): TGTGCCAGCAGCCGAAAGACAGGGAACTCGTTCGAGCAGTACTTC.

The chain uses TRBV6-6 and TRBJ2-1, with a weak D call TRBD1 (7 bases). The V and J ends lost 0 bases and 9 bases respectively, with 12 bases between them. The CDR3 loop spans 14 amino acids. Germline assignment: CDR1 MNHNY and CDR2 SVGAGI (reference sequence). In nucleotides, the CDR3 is TGTGCCAGCAGTTACTCAGGAGGGGACAGTGAGCAGTTCTTC. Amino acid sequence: CASSYSGGDSEQFF.

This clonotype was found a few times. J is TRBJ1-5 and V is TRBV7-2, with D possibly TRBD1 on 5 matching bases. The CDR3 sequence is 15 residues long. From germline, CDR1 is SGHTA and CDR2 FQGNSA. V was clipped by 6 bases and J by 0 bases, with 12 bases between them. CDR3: CASRPGGVSNQPQHF. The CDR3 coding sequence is TGTGCCAGCAGACCCGGAGGGGTTAGCAATCAGCCCCAGCATTTT.

In DNA, the CDR3 is TGTGCCAGCGGAAGGACCCGGGCCCTGGGTGCAACTAATGAAAAACTGTTTTTT. It yields the protein CASGRTRALGATNEKLFF. V gene TRBV2 combines with J gene TRBJ1-4; the D is unclear. The CDR3 covers 18 residues. V was pared by 8 bases and J by 0 bases, with 22 bases between. Looked up from germline, CDR1 is SNHLY and CDR2 is FYNNEI.

Here the CDR3 DNA reads TGTGCCAGCAGCTTAGTAAACAGTAAGCCGCAGTATTTT. This sequence encodes CASSLVNSKPQYF. The rearrangement uses TRBV7-9 and TRBJ2-3; D is uncertain. This CDR3 contains 13 residues. Germline V CDR1 and CDR2: SEHNR, FQNEAQ (reference sequence). The V end lost 1 base, the J end lost 10 bases, and 12 bases lay between the germline ends. Full variable domain (rest looked up from reference TRBV7-9 and TRBJ2-3): DTGVSQNPRHKITKRGQNVTFRCDPISEHNRLYWYRQTLGQGPEFLTYFQNEAQLEKSRLLSDRFSAERPKGSFSTLEIQRTEQGDSAMYLCASSLVNSKPQYFGPGTRLTVL.

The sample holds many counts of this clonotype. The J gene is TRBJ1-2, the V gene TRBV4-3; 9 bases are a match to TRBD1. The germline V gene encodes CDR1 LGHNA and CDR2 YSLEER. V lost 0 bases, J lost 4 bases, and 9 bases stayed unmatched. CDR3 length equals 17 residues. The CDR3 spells CASSQDLGDRGIYGYTF. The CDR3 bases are TGCGCCAGCAGCCAAGATTTGGGAGACAGGGGGATCTATGGCTACACCTTC.

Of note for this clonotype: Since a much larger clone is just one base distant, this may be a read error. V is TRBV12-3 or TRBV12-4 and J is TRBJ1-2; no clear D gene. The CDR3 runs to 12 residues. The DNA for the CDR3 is TGTACCAGCAGTGAGGGCGACTATGGCTACACCTTC. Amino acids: CTSSEGDYGYTF.

The CDR3 nucleotides are TGTGCCAGCAGTGAGACACGGGATGAGCAGTTCTTC. Its protein is CASSETRDEQFF. This chain joins TRBV2 and TRBJ2-1; D is undetermined. Germline V gives CDR1 SNHLY, CDR2 FYNNEI. The V end was cut by 3 bases, the J end by 8 bases, with 8 bases between. The CDR3 length is 12 residues.

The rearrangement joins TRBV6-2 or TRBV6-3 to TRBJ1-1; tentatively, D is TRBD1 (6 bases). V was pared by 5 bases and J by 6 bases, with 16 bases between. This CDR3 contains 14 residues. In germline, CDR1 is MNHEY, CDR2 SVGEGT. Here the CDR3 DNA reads TGTGCCAGCAGTCACCCTCTCAGGGGCCCTGAAGCTTTCTTT. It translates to CASSHPLRGPEAFF.

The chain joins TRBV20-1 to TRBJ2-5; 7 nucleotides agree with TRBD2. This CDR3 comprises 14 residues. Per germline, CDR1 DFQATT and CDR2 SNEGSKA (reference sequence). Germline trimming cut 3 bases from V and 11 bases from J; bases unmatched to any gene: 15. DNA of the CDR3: TGCAGTGCTAGTCGGGGGGAGTCTAACAATGAGCAGTACTTC. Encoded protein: CSASRGESNNEQYF.